These 13 T cell receptor beta chains were all obtained from the same sample, sequenced in a study of CD8 T cells in ankylosing spondylitis. Study observations and caveats: Within ankylosing spondylitis blood, a TCR beta motif made up of seven to nine highly homologous variants appeared to be characteristic.

One entry per CDR3 protein results from TCRdb running MiXCR on the 5' RACE reads. The table has roughly 300,000 distinct CDR3 sequences, 7.5% to 9% seen once. No antigen is known for these receptors. Material for sequencing was blood, either unsorted or a sorted T cell fraction (not recorded which). These receptors came from a male donor with ankylosing spondylitis.

The gene calls are TRBV28 and TRBJ2-2, with 12 bases lining up with TRBD2. The CDR3 totals 19 residues. From germline, CDR1 is MDHEN and CDR2 SYDVKM. V shed 4 bases and J 4 bases; nucleotides not matched to a gene: 13. CDR3 residues: CASSSRSATSGSRTGELFF. The CDR3, as DNA: TGTGCCAGCAGTTCACGATCCGCGACTAGCGGGAGCCGCACCGGGGAGCTGTTTTTT.

This rearrangement joins TRBV7-2 to TRBJ1-2; D is possibly TRBD1 (6 bases). The CDR3 has 16 amino acids. V was shortened by 1 base and J by 2 bases, with 14 bases between the two germline ends. From germline, CDR1 is SGHTA and CDR2 FQGNSA. The CDR3 reads CASSLGTGSLNYGYTF. The DNA for the CDR3 is TGTGCCAGCAGCTTAGGAACAGGGAGTTTGAACTATGGCTACACCTTC.

This clonotype was detected ten times or more. The rearrangement joins TRBV11-3 to TRBJ1-5; the D is unclear. Germline V gene lookup returns CDR1 SGHNT and CDR2 YENEEA. Trimming took 5 bases from V and 5 from J, leaving 10 bases between them. There are 13 residues in the CDR3. CDR3: CASSADGDQPQHF. Written as DNA, the CDR3 is TGTGCCAGCAGCGCGGACGGAGATCAGCCCCAGCATTTT.

There are a few counts of this clonotype. The gene calls are TRBV6-5 and TRBJ1-1; D remains unclear. Germline values: CDR1 MNHEY, CDR2 SVGAGI. Trimming cost V 4 bases and J 0 bases, with 9 bases left between them. The CDR3 spans 14 residues. The CDR3 DNA follows: TGTGCCAGCAGTTCCGGATCTATGAACACTGAAGCTTTCTTT. It translates to CASSSGSMNTEAFF.

The rearrangement joins TRBV3-1 to TRBJ2-1; 9 positions agree with TRBD1. The germline gives CDR1 LGHDT, CDR2 YNNKEL (reference sequence). This CDR3 spans 15 amino acids. Trimming at V came to 4 bases and at J to 8 bases, leaving 9 bases not matched to a gene. The CDR3: CASSPGTGRRDEQFF. In DNA, the CDR3 is TGTGCCAGCAGCCCCGGGACAGGGCGGAGGGATGAGCAGTTCTTC.

There are a few counts of this clonotype. The V call is TRBV3-1, the J call TRBJ2-7; TRBD2 agrees at 7 bases. Germline V gives CDR1 LGHDT, CDR2 YNNKEL (reference sequence). Trimming removed 5 bases from V and 3 bases from J; junction bases left unmatched: 13. The CDR3 runs to 16 residues. CDR3 loop: CASSGARWSGDYEQYF. DNA for the CDR3: TGTGCCAGCAGCGGAGCACGGTGGAGCGGGGACTACGAGCAGTACTTC.

This clonotype appeared many times. The gene calls are TRBV19 and TRBJ1-2; tentative D call: TRBD1 (5 bases). Germline V gene lookup returns CDR1 LNHDA and CDR2 SQIVND (reference sequence). The CDR3 covers 14 residues. Trimming removed 4 bases at V and 4 bases at J, with 13 bases between. The CDR3 reads CASSRSRAIYGYTF. The CDR3 DNA sequence: TGTGCCAGTAGTAGGAGCAGGGCGATCTATGGCTACACCTTC.

This clonotype occurred a few times. This rearrangement joins TRBV11-2 to TRBJ1-6; D not certain. Trimming took 5 bases from V and 0 from J, leaving 17 bases between them. CDR1 and CDR2 from the germline V gene are SGHAT and FQNNGV. The CDR3 consists of 18 residues. The chain's CDR3 is CASSPRAPESSYNSPLHF. CDR3 nucleotide sequence: TGTGCCAGCAGCCCCCGAGCCCCGGAGAGCTCCTATAATTCACCCCTCCACTTT.

This clonotype was seen only a few times. CDR3 protein: CSATQSYEAFF. In DNA form, the CDR3 reads TGCAGTGCTACGCAGAGTTATGAAGCTTTCTTT. This chain connects TRBV20-1 to TRBJ1-1; the D is unclear. The germline V and J ends were trimmed by 4 bases and 7 bases, with 10 bases remaining between them. CDR3 length: 11 amino acids. The V gene's germline CDR1 is DFQATT and CDR2 SNEGSKA (reference sequence).

The chain combines TRBV7-9 with TRBJ1-4; 7 bases line up with TRBD1. The CDR3 runs to 14 residues. CDR1 and CDR2 (germline): SEHNR, FQNEAQ (reference sequence). V was pared by 6 bases and J by 6 bases, with 7 bases of the junction left unmatched. CDR3 DNA sequence: TGTGCCAGCAGGACAGGGATAAAGGATGAAAAACTGTTTTTT. Its protein product is CASRTGIKDEKLFF.

The chain joins TRBV20-1 to TRBJ2-2; D gene unclear. Germline lookup yields CDR1 DFQATT and CDR2 SNEGSKA (reference sequence). The CDR3 is 12 residues long. Trimming stripped 4 bases from V and 5 bases from J, with 8 bases between. The CDR3 loop reads CSATQSTGELFF. The CDR3 nucleotides are TGCAGTGCTACTCAATCGACCGGGGAGCTGTTTTTT.

This chain uses TRBV20-1 with TRBJ1-5; D gene unclear. Trimming removed 3 bases from V and 3 bases from J, with 12 bases in between. Per the germline V gene, CDR1 is DFQATT and CDR2 is SNEGSKA (reference sequence). CDR3 size: 14 residues. CDR3 in amino acids: CSARDGRNNQPQHF. CDR3 DNA: TGCAGTGCTAGGGACGGACGAAACAATCAGCCCCAGCATTTT.

The chain combines TRBV20-1 with TRBJ2-1; D is perhaps TRBD2 (5 bases). V lost 5 bases and J 7 bases, leaving 12 bases between the germline ends. The CDR3 has 12 residues. Germline V gene sequence: CDR1 DFQATT, CDR2 SNEGSKA (reference sequence). Here the CDR3 DNA reads TGCAGTGCTCTCACGTCGGGGAATGAGCAGTTCTTC. Its protein is CSALTSGNEQFF.